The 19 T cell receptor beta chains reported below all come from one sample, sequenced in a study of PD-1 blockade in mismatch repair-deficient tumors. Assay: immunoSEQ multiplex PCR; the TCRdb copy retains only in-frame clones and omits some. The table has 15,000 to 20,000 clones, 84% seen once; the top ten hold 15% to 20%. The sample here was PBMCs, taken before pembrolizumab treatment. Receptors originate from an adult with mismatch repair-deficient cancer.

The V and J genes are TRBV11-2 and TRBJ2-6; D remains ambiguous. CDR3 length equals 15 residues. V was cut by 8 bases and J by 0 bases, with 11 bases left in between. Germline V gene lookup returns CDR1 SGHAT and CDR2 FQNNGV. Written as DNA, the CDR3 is TGTGCCAGCGGTGCGGTACACTCTGGGGCCAACGTCCTGACTTTC. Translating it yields CASGAVHSGANVLTF.

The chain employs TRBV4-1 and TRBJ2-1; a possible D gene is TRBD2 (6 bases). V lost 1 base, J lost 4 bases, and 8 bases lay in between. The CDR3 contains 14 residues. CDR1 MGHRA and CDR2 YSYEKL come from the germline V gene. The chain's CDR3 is CASSQVRGYNEQFF. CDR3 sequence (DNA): TGCGCCAGCAGCCAAGTTCGGGGGTACAATGAGCAGTTCTTC.

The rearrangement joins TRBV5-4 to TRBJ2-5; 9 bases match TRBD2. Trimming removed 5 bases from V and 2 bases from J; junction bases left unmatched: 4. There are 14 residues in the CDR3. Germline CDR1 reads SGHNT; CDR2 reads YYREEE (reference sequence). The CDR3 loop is CASRFGLAQETQYF. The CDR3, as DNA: TGTGCCAGCAGGTTCGGACTAGCGCAAGAGACCCAGTACTTC. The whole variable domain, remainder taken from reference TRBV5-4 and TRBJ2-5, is ETGVTQSPTHLIKTRGQQVTLRCSSQSGHNTVSWYQQALGQGPQFIFQYYREEENGRGNFPPRFSGLQFPNYSSELNVNALELDDSALYLCASRFGLAQETQYFGPGTRLLVL.

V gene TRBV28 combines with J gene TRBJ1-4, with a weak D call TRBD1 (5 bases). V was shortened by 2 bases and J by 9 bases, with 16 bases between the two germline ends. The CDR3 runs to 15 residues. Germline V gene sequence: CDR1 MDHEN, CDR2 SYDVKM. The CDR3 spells CASSLLNPQGQKLFF. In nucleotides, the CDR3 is TGTGCCAGCAGTTTACTTAATCCGCAGGGCCAAAAACTGTTTTTT.

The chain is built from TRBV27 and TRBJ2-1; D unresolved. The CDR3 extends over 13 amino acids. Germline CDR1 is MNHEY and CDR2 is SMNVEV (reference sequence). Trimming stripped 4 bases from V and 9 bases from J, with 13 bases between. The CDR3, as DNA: TGTGCCAGCAGTTGGACCACTGAGGCTGAGCAGTTCTTC. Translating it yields CASSWTTEAEQFF.

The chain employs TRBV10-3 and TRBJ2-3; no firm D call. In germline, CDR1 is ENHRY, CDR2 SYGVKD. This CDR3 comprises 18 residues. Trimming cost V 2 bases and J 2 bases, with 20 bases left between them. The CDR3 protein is CAISEQLPSIPATDTQYF. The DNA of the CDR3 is TGTGCCATCAGTGAGCAGCTACCCTCTATACCAGCCACAGATACGCAGTATTTT.

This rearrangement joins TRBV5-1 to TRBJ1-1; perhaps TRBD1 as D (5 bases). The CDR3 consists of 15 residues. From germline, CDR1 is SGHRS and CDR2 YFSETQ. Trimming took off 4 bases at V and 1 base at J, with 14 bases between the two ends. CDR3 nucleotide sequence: TGCGCCAGCAGCGAGAGGGGCAGGACGAACACTGAAGCTTTCTTT. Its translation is CASSERGRTNTEAFF.

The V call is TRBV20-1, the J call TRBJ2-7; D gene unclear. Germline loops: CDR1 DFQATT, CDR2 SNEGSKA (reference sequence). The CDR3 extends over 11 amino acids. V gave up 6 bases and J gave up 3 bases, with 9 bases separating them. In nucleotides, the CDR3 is TGCAGTGCCGATACGGACTACGAGCAGTACTTC. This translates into CSADTDYEQYF.

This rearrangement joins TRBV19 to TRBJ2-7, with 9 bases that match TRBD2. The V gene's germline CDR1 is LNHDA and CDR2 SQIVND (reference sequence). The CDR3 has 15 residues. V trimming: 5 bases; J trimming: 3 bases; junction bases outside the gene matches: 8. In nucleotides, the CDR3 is TGTGCCAGTAGTCTGGTGGCTAGCGGGATCTACGAGCAGTACTTC. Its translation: CASSLVASGIYEQYF. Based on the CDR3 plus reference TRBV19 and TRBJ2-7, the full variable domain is DGGITQSPKYLFRKEGQNVTLSCEQNLNHDAMYWYRQDPGQGLRLIYYSQIVNDFQKGDIAEGYSVSREKKESFPLTVTSAQKNPTAFYLCASSLVASGIYEQYFGPGTRLTVT.

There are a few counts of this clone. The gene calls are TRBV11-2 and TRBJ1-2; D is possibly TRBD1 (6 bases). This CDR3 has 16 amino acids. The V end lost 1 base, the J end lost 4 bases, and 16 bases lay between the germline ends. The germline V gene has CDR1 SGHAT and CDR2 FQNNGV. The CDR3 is CASSLVMGAVGYGYTF. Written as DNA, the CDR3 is TGTGCCAGCAGCTTAGTCATGGGGGCCGTGGGCTATGGCTACACCTTC.

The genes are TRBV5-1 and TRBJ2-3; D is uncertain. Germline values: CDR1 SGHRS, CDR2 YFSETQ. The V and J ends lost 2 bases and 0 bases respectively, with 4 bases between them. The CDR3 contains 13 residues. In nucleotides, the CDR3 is TGCGCCAGCAGCTTCTCAAGCACAGATACGCAGTATTTT. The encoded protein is CASSFSSTDTQYF.

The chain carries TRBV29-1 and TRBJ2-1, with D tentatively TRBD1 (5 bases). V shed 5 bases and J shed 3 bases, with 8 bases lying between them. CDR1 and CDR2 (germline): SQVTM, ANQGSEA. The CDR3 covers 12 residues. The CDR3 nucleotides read TGCAGCGTTCGGCAGGGCTACAATGAGCAGTTCTTC. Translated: CSVRQGYNEQFF.

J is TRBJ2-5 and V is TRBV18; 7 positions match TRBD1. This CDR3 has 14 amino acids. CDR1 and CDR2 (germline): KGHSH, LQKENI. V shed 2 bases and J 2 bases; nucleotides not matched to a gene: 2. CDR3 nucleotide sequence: TGTGCCAGCTCACCAGACAGGGTGCAAGAGACCCAGTACTTC. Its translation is CASSPDRVQETQYF.

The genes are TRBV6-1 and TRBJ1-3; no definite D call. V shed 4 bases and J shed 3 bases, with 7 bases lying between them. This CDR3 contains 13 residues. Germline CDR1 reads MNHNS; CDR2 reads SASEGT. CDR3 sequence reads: CASSGTVGNTIYF. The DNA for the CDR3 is TGTGCCAGCAGTGGAACAGTTGGAAACACCATATATTTT.

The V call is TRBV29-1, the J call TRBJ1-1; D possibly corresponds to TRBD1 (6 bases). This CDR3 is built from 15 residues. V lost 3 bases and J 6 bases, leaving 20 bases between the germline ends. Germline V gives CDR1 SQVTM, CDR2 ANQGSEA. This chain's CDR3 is CSVETRNRAYPEAFF. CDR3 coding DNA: TGCAGCGTTGAGACTAGAAACAGGGCTTACCCTGAAGCTTTCTTT.

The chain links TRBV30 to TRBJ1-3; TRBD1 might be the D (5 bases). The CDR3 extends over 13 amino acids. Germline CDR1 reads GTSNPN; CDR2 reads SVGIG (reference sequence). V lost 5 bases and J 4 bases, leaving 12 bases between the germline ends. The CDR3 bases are TGTGCCTGGGCTGTGACAGAGGGAAACACCATATATTTT. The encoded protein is CAWAVTEGNTIYF.

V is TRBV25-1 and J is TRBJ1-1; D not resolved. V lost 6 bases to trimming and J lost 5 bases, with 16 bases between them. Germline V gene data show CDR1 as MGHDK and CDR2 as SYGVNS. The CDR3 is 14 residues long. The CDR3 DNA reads TGTGCCAGCAGGGGCAAGGAAGGAGGGACTGAAGCTTTCTTT. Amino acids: CASRGKEGGTEAFF.

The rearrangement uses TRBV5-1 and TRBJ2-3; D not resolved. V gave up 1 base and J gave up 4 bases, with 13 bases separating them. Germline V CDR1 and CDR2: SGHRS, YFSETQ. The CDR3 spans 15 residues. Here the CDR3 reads CASSLISAVSDTQYF. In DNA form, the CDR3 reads TGCGCCAGCAGCTTGATTTCGGCGGTTTCAGATACGCAGTATTTT.

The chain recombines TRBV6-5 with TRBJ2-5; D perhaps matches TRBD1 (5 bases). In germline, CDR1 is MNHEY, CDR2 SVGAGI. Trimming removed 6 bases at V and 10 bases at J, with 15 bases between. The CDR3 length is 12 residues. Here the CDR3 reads CASRSTGAIQYF. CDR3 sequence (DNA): TGTGCCAGCAGATCGACTGGGGCGATCCAGTACTTC.